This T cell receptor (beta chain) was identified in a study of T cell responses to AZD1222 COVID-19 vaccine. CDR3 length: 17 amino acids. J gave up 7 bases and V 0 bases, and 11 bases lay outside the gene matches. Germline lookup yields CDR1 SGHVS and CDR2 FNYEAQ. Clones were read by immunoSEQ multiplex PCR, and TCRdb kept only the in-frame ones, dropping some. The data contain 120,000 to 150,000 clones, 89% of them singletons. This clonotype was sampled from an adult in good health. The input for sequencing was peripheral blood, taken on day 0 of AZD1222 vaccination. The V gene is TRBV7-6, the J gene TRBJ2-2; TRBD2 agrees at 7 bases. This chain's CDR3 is CASSLAPGLAGRGELFF. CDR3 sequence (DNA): TGTGCCAGCAGCTTAGCCCCCGGGTTAGCGGGCCGCGGGGAGCTGTTTTTT.